The clone carrying this T cell receptor (beta chain) was seen repeatedly, ten times or more. These data come from a study of T cells in Graves' hyperthyroidism and ophthalmopathy. Germline lookup yields CDR1 SEHNR and CDR2 FQNEAQ (reference sequence). Trimming cost V 5 bases and J 4 bases, with 11 bases left between them. The CDR3 is 14 amino acids. The patients, who ranged from 18 to 65 in age, presented with newly diagnosed hyperthyroidism lasting under 2 months. RNA transcripts gave rise to amplified TCR beta CDR3 regions. TCR CDR3 underwent first-round RT-PCR with the HTBI primer set. TCRdb reprocessed the multiplex PCR reads with MiXCR, giving one entry per CDR3 protein. The sample includes just under 750,000 distinct CDR3 sequences, 35% of them seen just once.

The chain joins TRBV7-9 to TRBJ1-4, with D perhaps matching TRBD1 (6 bases). Sequencing was carried out using blood. The receptor was isolated from a woman between 40 and 55 years old with Graves' hyperthyroidism. The CDR3 is CASSKTGHNEKLFF. The DNA of the CDR3 is TGTGCCAGCAGCAAGACAGGCCATAATGAAAAACTGTTTTTT.